This TCR beta chain was documented in a study of blood T cell repertoires in COVID-19. About the study: COVID-19 samples collected from the United States, Italy and Spain covered acute and convalescent phases. Sample material is recorded as cDNA or gDNA derived from T cells, B-cell-depleted T cells, or PBMCs.

V lost 0 bases and J lost 0; bases outside the gene matches: 9. Germline CDR1 and CDR2: SGHNT and YYREEE (reference sequence). The CDR3 spans 19 residues. As processed by the authors: Amplifying reference gene primers gave estimates of nucleated cell counts. Here immunoSEQ multiplex PCR was the method, and the copy in TCRdb shows in-frame clones only, minus some. V, J and clone size were drawn from that table, and D and trimming were deduced from the DNA. The sample carries 150,000 to 180,000 clones, about 86% recorded once. This sequence joins TRBV5-4 and TRBJ2-1; 10 bases line up with TRBD2. The sequencing sample was made of peripheral blood. This clonotype was obtained from a woman in her fifties or sixties with acute or convalescent COVID-19. CDR3 amino acids: CASSLGLAGARSSYNEQFF. CDR3 in DNA: TGTGCCAGCAGCTTGGGACTAGCGGGCGCCCGGAGCTCCTACAATGAGCAGTTCTTC.